Described below is a single T cell receptor beta chain sequence and its context. It has no known antigen specificity. Base quality data are lacking; no much larger clone is found one base away. Receptor amplification or capture employed the immunoSEQ multiplex PCR assay. The multiplex PCR relied on a mix of 60 forward primers for TCR Vbeta segments and 13 reverse primers for TCR Jbeta segments. The CDR3 region of rearranged TCR beta genes was amplified from genomic DNA with a multiplex PCR assay. Amplified TCR beta libraries were sequenced as 87-base-pair reads on the Illumina HiSeq System. In the paper's pipeline: In a later analysis, tens of millions of unique TCR beta chains were counted across the 650 to 750 repertoires, and approximately 9.9 million of these chains were shared by at least two donors. To remove PCR and sequencing errors, raw reads were error-corrected and collapsed into unique sequences using a nearest-neighbor algorithm that merged closely related sequences. Alignment of CDR3 sequences to IMGT reference sequences was used to assign V, D and J gene segments. For a sequence to be retained, a match of at least six nucleotides was required to both a V gene segment and a J gene segment. A rearrangement was called productive if the CDR3 had no stop codons and remained in frame with V and J, and every other rearrangement was called non-productive. Following IMGT convention, CDR3 was defined as the stretch from the second conserved V-encoded cysteine up to the conserved J-encoded phenylalanine. The earlier analysis of some 540 of the donors excluded any sequence lacking an unambiguous match to a single V gene segment. An earlier analysis of a few hundred of the donors classified V segments as functional when productive rearrangements were above 56.7% and as segregating when the standard deviation between donors was above 5%. To diagnose cytomegalovirus status from the catalog of TCR beta chain sequences, a statistical classification framework was built. In a later analysis, V and J genes were assigned by comparing TCR nucleotide sequences against IMGT/GENE-DB human TR gene sequences. Using the TCRdist pipeline, a later analysis assigned CDR3 sequences along with most-parsimonious VDJ recombination scenarios. In a later analysis, each TCR beta chain was defined by its CDR3 amino acid sequence together with its V-gene family, and reads without a unique V-gene family were excluded. In a later analysis, nearly 600 highly shared, low-generation-probability nucleotide sequences were removed to address suspected cross-contamination and a sequencing artifact. A later analysis calculated a clonal expansion index for each public chain from normalized within-repertoire ranks of inferred template counts. In a later analysis, generation probabilities were computed with a VDJ recombination model fitted to out-of-frame rearrangements, and the resulting probabilities were checked against IGoR. A later analysis scored TCR-TCR, TCR-HLA and TCR-CMV co-occurrence with hypergeometric tests, applying a repertoire-size bias correction to TCR pairs. In a later analysis, false discovery rates were estimated by permuting HLA or CMV assignments 20 times. In a later analysis, co-occurring TCRs were grouped using DBSCAN, and TCRdist sequence similarity was added for clustering within HLA-allele-positive subsets. Co-occurrence clustering excluded repertoires with fewer than 30,000 or more than 120,000 public chains, plus five with anomalous nucleotide sharing. TCRdb obtained this table from immuneACCESS and retained in-frame rearrangements with V and J assigned. These tables miss some clones; where compared with another copy, unresolved V genes account for less than half of the shortfall, and the remainder is unexplained. The V and J calls and clone size come from that table; D and trimming were worked out from the DNA. For this sample the table gives approximately 260,000 clones, of which approximately 85% were detected only once. The ten most abundant clones make up approximately 2% of the sample.

The sample comes from a study of cytomegalovirus exposure and HLA in healthy donors (dated by TCRdb to 2017 to 2019). Describing the broader study: In an earlier analysis of under 600 of the donors, about 270 Gb of sequence data and 100 million or so unique TCR beta sequences from 150 million to 200 million T cells were reported. An early release that covered about 600 HLA-typed donors contained approximately 320 gigabases of sequencing data and around 85 million unique TCR sequences. Of the approximately 400 genotyped donors, less than 85% were placed in the genetic ancestry cluster associated with self-reported Caucasian donors. The study was designed to test whether signatures of past pathogen exposure could be identified by cataloging public T cell receptors. The T cell repertoires of 666 subjects were profiled by immunosequencing and related to cytomegalovirus serostatus. Besides the first cohort of 666 subjects, a separate validation cohort made up of 120 different subjects was used. To predict cytomegalovirus infection status, the study brought together high-throughput TCR immunosequencing, statistical association of individual TCRs with disease status, and machine learning. To study patterns of TCR occurrence, a later analysis re-analyzed previously published TCR beta repertoires from 666 donors and added high-resolution HLA genotyping. Rather than drawing on any new phenotypic data, the later analysis identified candidate immune exposures from TCR beta sequences and the way those sequences occurred across donors. In an earlier analysis of roughly 600 of the donors, high-throughput TCR beta sequencing was used to judge whether each TCR beta V gene segment behaved as functional or pseudogenic. Donor age, sex, ethnicity and CMV serostatus were collected together with the repertoire data. In a later genetic analysis, genome-wide SNP genotypes for about 55% of the 666 donors were used, and that subset was treated as a discovery cohort. All discovery cohort repertoires had been generated using a single sequencing platform. Both class I and class II loci were covered by HLA typing, at four-digit resolution. Typing coverage varied by locus: roughly 629-630 donors for A, B, C, DRB1 and DQB1; roughly 500 for DQA1; approximately 570 for DPA1; roughly 450 for DPB1. About 5 DR-DQ haplotypes were handled as single units for association and clustering, since linkage in the cohort was strong. Among roughly 400 genotyped donors of the cohort, an average of around 240,000 unique TCR beta nucleotide sequences was sequenced per donor, of which roughly 17% were non-productive. Summary of the overall study and its limitations: Presence/absence analyses assumed roughly uniform sequencing depth across donors, an assumption that may not hold. The authors suggested that the approach could potentially be generalized to other disease states and immunological phenotypes. A later genetic analysis associated a missense DCLRE1C variant with V-gene and J-gene trimming of TCR beta chains, and an independent cohort replicated the association. Some IMGT-functional V segments, including TRBV6-2 and TRBV6-3, could not be told apart with the 87-base-pair reads, so those segments were excluded. According to a later analysis, parvovirus B19, influenza, CMV and Epstein-Barr virus appeared linked to several top co-occurrence clusters. Linkage disequilibrium might explain the correlated functional status among segregating V segments, but an unknown experimental factor could not be ruled out. Most TCR sequences were observed very rarely across donors, whereas some public TCRs were present in many individuals. Because counts were too low, roughly 16 rarely observed V segments, including chromosome 9 orphons, were excluded from the earlier analysis of 587 of the donors. When HLA alleles, especially DR and DQ, strongly co-occurred, attributing TCR associations to individual alleles was difficult. The classifier was reported to diagnose cytomegalovirus status with high specificity and sensitivity in both the original and validation cohorts. The sequencing pipeline was judged likely to have produced a cluster of highly shared sequence variants as a technical artifact. A later analysis found that most CMV-associated TCR beta chains appeared HLA-restricted, with HLA associations seemingly driven largely by CMV exposure. CMV serostatus was the only immune exposure information available for the cohort. Because some donors lacked HLA typing at each locus, the association tests relied only on the typed subset. The cohort was sequenced for TCR beta chains only, and without alpha or paired-chain data the features that could be detected were limited. A later genetic analysis reported fewer N-insertions in productive TCRs among donors in an Asian-associated ancestry cluster than the roughly 690-donor mean. In a later analysis, HLA-associated TCR beta chains were found to be more clonally expanded and to have lower generation probabilities than equally common non-associated chains. In vitro tests confirmed that a few of the cytomegalovirus-associated TCR beta chains recognize cytomegalovirus antigens. In an earlier analysis of about 600 of the donors, most TCR beta V segments appeared in productive rearrangements about 87% or about 30% of the time, broadly matching IMGT annotations. A further reported finding was that TCR beta sequences accurately predicted the HLA-A and HLA-B alleles for most subjects in the first cohort. A total of 150 or so TCR beta chains were listed by the study as associated with cytomegalovirus. According to a later analysis, TCR association rates differed among HLA loci, with DRB1 alleles showing the most associated TCRs and HLA-C alleles showing the fewest. A later analysis associated 16,951 TCR beta sequences with specific HLA alleles at a false discovery rate of 0.05.

The CDR3 runs 13 residues from the cysteine to the phenylalanine. Only CDR3 DNA remains: 39 bases, in frame from the first base. From a lookup of the germline V gene, CDR1 and CDR2 are LGHNA and YNFKEQ. V is pared back by 2 bases and J by 3 bases, with 8 bases lying between the germline termini. In total, roughly 670 healthy bone marrow donors made up the cohort. Cohort members were all nominally healthy when sampled, although unrecorded immune exposures were likely present. The donor was CMV seropositive and was included in the group of approximately 310 seropositive cohort members. A peripheral blood sample was collected from each donor, and TCR beta sequencing was performed on peripheral blood mononuclear cells. The Qiagen DNeasy Blood Extraction Kit was used to extract genomic DNA from the blood cell samples.

The sequence is built from TRBV4-2 and TRBJ2-7; TRBD1 might be the D gene, on 5 matching bases. The TCR sequence derives from a woman in her thirties or forties in good health and CMV-seropositive. The specimen was PBMCs. The CDR3 corresponds to CASSQMDIYEQYF. The DNA reads TGTGCCAGCAGCCAAATGGACATCTACGAGCAGTACTTC.